This T cell receptor beta chain was captured in a study of blood T cell repertoires in COVID-19 (dated by TCRdb to 2018 to 2021). Study-level background: Samples covering the acute and convalescent phases of COVID-19 were provided by collaborators in the United States, Italy and Spain. The material from the prospective study consisted of cDNA or gDNA derived from T cells, B-cell-depleted T cells, or PBMCs. Deeply sampled blood TCRbeta repertoires from subjects exposed to, actively infected with, or recovered from COVID-19 were included in the dataset. The repertoires were made available in a free public database intended to serve as a resource for research on the immune response to SARS-CoV-2. Samples came from the ongoing ImmuneRACE study (first 160 participants) plus 1,254 subjects from 6 global collaborators. The sample metadata nearly always contained a de-identified subject ID, COVID-19 status, age in years and sex. Where HLA class I and class II types were available, the types were taken from metadata supplied by the sample provider, not from assay-based typing.

Collaborating institutions collected whole blood in K2EDTA tubes following their own protocols. For TCRbeta analysis, collaborators shipped samples in one of three forms: frozen whole blood, isolated PBMCs, or DNA extracted from either of those sample types. The immunoSEQ Assay, a bias-controlled multiplex PCR, was used to amplify TCRbeta CDR3 regions from genomic DNA. The study's own analysis went as follows. The number of nucleated cells in each sample was estimated from the amplification of reference gene primers within the assay. Sequence reads were collapsed and filtered to measure the absolute abundance of every unique TCRbeta CDR3 rearrangement. Productive Simpson clonality was computed per sample as the square root of Simpson's diversity index over productive rearrangements. Entries here come from immuneACCESS through TCRdb and include only in-frame sequences with V and J called. Some clones fail to appear in such tables; in the studies checked, an unresolved V gene covers under half of the shortfall, and the cause of the remainder is unknown. That table gives V, J and clone size, and the DNA gave D and trimming. For this sample there are some 74,000 clones; roughly four fifths appear just once. The ten largest account for over 40% of the sample.

Summary of the overall study and its limitations: The quantity of clinical and demographic metadata differed by source and by participant and was supplied without curation.

From the cysteine up to the phenylalanine, the CDR3 has a length of 16 residues. The sequence is cut down to CDR3 DNA, 48 bases in frame from base 1. The germline V gene supplies CDR1 LGHNA and CDR2 YSLEER. V is pruned by 4 bases and J by 3 bases, leaving 9 bases of the junction without a gene match. A note on this clone: Its target antigen remains unknown. One base away there is no much larger clone; base qualities are not given.

The V and J genes are TRBV4-3 and TRBJ2-1, with TRBD2 matching 7 junction bases. The sequenced sample was peripheral blood. The sequence was collected from a man older than 75 with acute or convalescent COVID-19. The nucleotides read TGCGCCAGCAGCCTCTACGGGGGGAGCGGCTACAATGAGCAGTTCTTC. It translates as CASSLYGGSGYNEQFF.